This TCR beta chain emerged from a study of response to subunit inactivated influenza vaccine. Study-wide results and caveats: Few new T cells, the authors suggested, are recruited by each seasonal influenza vaccination.

TCRdb recomputed calls from the RT-PCR reads with MiXCR, one row per CDR3 protein. The data contain hundreds of thousands of distinct CDR3 sequences, roughly 13% of them singletons. This CDR3 region has 15 residues. Germline V gene sequence: CDR1 SQVTM, CDR2 ANQGSEA. With 4 bases clipped from V and 3 bases from J, the junction kept 10 bases outside the gene matches. Worth noting for this clonotype: Its specificity is unknown.

The genes are TRBV29-1 and TRBJ2-7; 9 nucleotides agree with TRBD1. The sequence came from a man aged 50 to 60 who received an inactivated influenza vaccine. The source was PBMCs from blood, collected roughly 46 days after vaccination. Here the CDR3 reads CSVGPWDRVIYEQYF. CDR3 DNA sequence: TGCAGCGTTGGACCCTGGGACAGGGTAATCTACGAGCAGTACTTC.